This T cell receptor beta chain was sequenced during a study of cytomegalovirus exposure and HLA in healthy donors (dated by TCRdb to about 2017). For the study in its entirety: An earlier analysis of more than 550 of the donors reported 276 Gb of sequence data and 117 million unique TCR beta sequences obtained from around 170 million T cells. A later genetic analysis took genome-wide SNP genotypes for 398 of the 666 donors and used that subset as a discovery cohort. Every repertoire in the discovery cohort had been generated on one and the same sequencing platform. Of the roughly 400 genotyped donors, less than 90% were placed in the genetic ancestry cluster associated with self-reported Caucasian donors. Rather than using new phenotypic data, the later analysis identified candidate immune exposures from TCR beta sequences and from how often those sequences occurred across donors. To predict cytomegalovirus infection status, the study combined high-throughput TCR immunosequencing, statistical association of individual TCRs with disease status, and machine learning. Among some 400 genotyped donors of the cohort, an average of about 240,000 unique TCR beta nucleotide sequences were sequenced per donor, roughly a sixth of them non-productive. An earlier analysis of 450 to 750 of the donors used high-throughput TCR beta sequencing to judge whether each TCR beta V gene segment behaved as functional or pseudogenic. In addition to the first cohort of around 670 subjects, a separate validation cohort of 100 to 150 different subjects was used. The number of typed donors differed by locus: about 620-630 for A, B, C, DRB1 and DQB1; approximately 530 for DQA1; approximately 600 for DPA1; and 450 to 480 for DPB1. Approximately 300 gigabases of sequencing data and around 80 million unique TCR sequences made up an early release that covered about 640 HLA-typed donors. Using immunosequencing, the study profiled T cell repertoires from 500 to 800 subjects and related those repertoires to cytomegalovirus serostatus. Because of strong linkage in the cohort, roughly five DR-DQ haplotypes were treated as single units for association and clustering. A later analysis re-examined previously published TCR beta repertoires from several hundred donors and added high-resolution HLA genotyping to investigate patterns of TCR occurrence. HLA typing covered class I and class II loci at four-digit resolution. Donor age, sex, ethnicity and CMV serostatus were collected together with the repertoire data. The study was designed to test whether signatures of past pathogen exposure could be identified by cataloging public T cell receptors.

The method was the immunoSEQ multiplex PCR assay. A mixture of 60 forward primers for TCR Vbeta segments and 13 reverse primers for TCR Jbeta segments was used in the multiplex PCR. A multiplex PCR assay on genomic DNA amplified the CDR3 region of rearranged TCR beta genes. The Illumina HiSeq System was used to sequence the amplified TCR beta libraries as 87-base-pair reads. For the original study's pipeline: Across the 500 to 850 repertoires, a later analysis counted some 81 million unique TCR beta chains, around 11 million of which were shared by at least two donors. To remove PCR and sequencing errors, raw reads were error-corrected and collapsed into unique sequences using a nearest-neighbor algorithm that merged closely related sequences. CDR3 sequences were aligned to IMGT reference sequences to assign V, D and J gene segments. For a sequence to be retained, a match of at least six nucleotides to both a V gene segment and a J gene segment was required. Rearrangements were called productive when the CDR3 lacked stop codons and stayed in frame with V and J; all others were non-productive. Following IMGT convention, CDR3 was defined as the stretch from the second conserved V-encoded cysteine to the conserved J-encoded phenylalanine. In an earlier analysis of around 600 of the donors, sequences lacking an unambiguous match to a single V gene segment were excluded. In an earlier analysis of approximately 560 of the donors, a V segment was called functional when productive rearrangements were above 56.7%, and segregating when the standard deviation between donors exceeded 5%. A statistical classification framework was built to diagnose cytomegalovirus status from the catalog of TCR beta chain sequences. V and J gene assignment, in a later analysis, came from comparing TCR nucleotide sequences with IMGT/GENE-DB human TR gene sequences. A later analysis assigned CDR3 sequences and most-parsimonious VDJ recombination scenarios with the TCRdist pipeline. A later analysis defined each TCR beta chain by its CDR3 amino acid sequence plus V-gene family, and excluded reads lacking a unique V-gene family. A later analysis removed 550 to 650 highly shared, low-generation-probability nucleotide sequences to deal with suspected cross-contamination and a sequencing artifact. A later analysis calculated a clonal expansion index for each public chain from normalized within-repertoire ranks of inferred template counts. In a later analysis, generation probabilities were computed using a VDJ recombination model fitted to out-of-frame rearrangements, and the results were checked against IGoR. In a later analysis, hypergeometric tests were used to score TCR-TCR, TCR-HLA and TCR-CMV co-occurrence, with a repertoire-size bias correction applied to TCR pairs. To estimate false discovery rates, a later analysis permuted the HLA or CMV assignments 20 times. A later analysis grouped co-occurring TCRs with DBSCAN, adding TCRdist sequence similarity when clustering within HLA-allele-positive subsets. For co-occurrence clustering, repertoires with fewer than 30,000 or more than 120,000 public chains were excluded, along with 5 or 6 repertoires with anomalous nucleotide sharing. The clones in this table, taken by TCRdb from immuneACCESS, are in-frame only. Not every clone is retained; where verified, under half of the shortfall comes from an unresolved V gene, and the cause of the rest is unknown. For V, J and clone size, that table is used; D and trimming come from the DNA. For this sample there are 130,000 or so clones; around 80% appear just once. 3.2% of the sample belongs to the ten largest clones.

Results and caveats for the whole study, not just this receptor: In a later analysis, several top co-occurrence clusters were reported to appear linked to parvovirus B19, influenza, CMV and Epstein-Barr virus. Assigning TCR associations to individual alleles was difficult when HLA alleles, especially DR and DQ, strongly co-occurred. In a later analysis, around 15,000 TCR beta sequences were associated with specific HLA alleles at a false discovery rate of 0.05. A later analysis found that TCR association rates varied across HLA loci, with DRB1 alleles showing the most associated TCRs and HLA-C alleles the fewest. CMV serostatus was the only immune exposure information available for the cohort. A further reported finding was that TCR beta sequences accurately predicted the HLA-A and HLA-B alleles for most subjects in the first cohort. V-gene and J-gene trimming of TCR beta chains was associated with a missense DCLRE1C variant in a later genetic analysis, and the association was replicated in an independent cohort. Because HLA typing was missing for some donors at each locus, association tests included only the typed subset. According to a later analysis, most CMV-associated TCR beta chains appeared to be HLA-restricted, and the HLA associations seemed to be driven largely by CMV exposure. Most TCR sequences were observed very rarely across donors, whereas some public TCRs were present in many individuals. The classifier was reported to diagnose cytomegalovirus status with high specificity and sensitivity in both the original and validation cohorts. Some IMGT-functional V segments, including TRBV6-2 and TRBV6-3, could not be distinguished by the 87-base-pair reads and were therefore excluded. Roughly uniform sequencing depth across donors was assumed in presence/absence analyses, although this assumption may not hold. Only TCR beta chains were sequenced in this cohort, and the absence of alpha or paired-chain data limited detectable features. A total of 150 or so TCR beta chains were listed by the study as associated with cytomegalovirus. Broadly in line with IMGT annotations, most TCR beta V segments showed up in productive rearrangements about 87% or about 30% of the time in an earlier analysis of 450 to 600 of the donors. Three of the identified cytomegalovirus-associated TCR beta chains were confirmed in vitro to be specific for cytomegalovirus antigens. In a later analysis, HLA-associated TCR beta chains showed more clonal expansion and lower generation probabilities than non-associated chains that were equally common. Linkage disequilibrium might explain the correlated functional status among segregating V segments, but an unknown experimental factor could not be ruled out. The authors suggested that the approach could potentially be extended to other disease states and immunological phenotypes. According to a later genetic analysis, donors in an Asian-associated ancestry cluster had fewer N-insertions in productive TCRs than the roughly 700-donor mean. The earlier analysis of approximately 560 of the donors excluded 15 to 20 rarely observed V segments, including chromosome 9 orphons, because counts were too low. A group of highly shared sequence variants was considered likely to be a technical artifact of the sequencing pipeline.

The V end loses 3 bases and the J end loses 4 bases, and a stretch of 4 bases separates them. Sequences SEHNR (CDR1) and FQNEAQ (CDR2) are obtained from the germline V gene (reference sequence). CDR3 length: 11 amino acids, cysteine to phenylalanine. The only DNA kept is the CDR3, 33 bases in frame from the first base. The cohort consisted of 600 or so healthy bone marrow donors. Cohort members were all nominally healthy when sampled, although unrecorded immune exposures were likely present. The donor tested CMV seropositive and was one of the 289 seropositive cohort members. A peripheral blood sample was provided by each donor, and peripheral blood mononuclear cells were used for TCR beta sequencing. The Qiagen DNeasy Blood Extraction Kit was used to extract genomic DNA from the blood cell samples. This clone was found a few times. There is no known antigen for this receptor. No much larger clone is present one base from it, and per-base qualities are unavailable.

This TCR was recovered from a man younger than 35 in good health and CMV-seropositive. The sample consisted of PBMCs. Recombination joined TRBV7-9 with TRBJ2-7; no D gene can be assigned with confidence. The CDR3 region: CASSFNYEQYF. In nucleotide form, the sequence is TGTGCCAGCAGCTTCAATTACGAGCAGTACTTC.